What follows are 30 T cell receptor beta chains derived from one specimen sequenced in a study of blood T cell repertoires in COVID-19. Libraries were prepared by immunoSEQ multiplex PCR; TCRdb keeps only in-frame clonotypes and omits some of them. The sample shows over 350,000 clones, about 89% of them seen only once. The sequenced sample was peripheral blood. These TCRs come from a young woman with acute or convalescent COVID-19.

The table lists this clone with a few counts. The gene calls are TRBV27 and TRBJ2-7, with D possibly TRBD1 on 6 matching bases. Trimming shortened V by 4 bases and J by 5 bases, and 15 bases separated the two germline ends. The CDR3 has 14 amino acids. Germline lookup yields CDR1 MNHEY and CDR2 SMNVEV (reference sequence). CDR3 nucleotides: TGTGCCAGCAGTTGGGTCGACAGGTCCAACGAGCAGTACTTC. This gives the protein CASSWVDRSNEQYF.

V and J are TRBV10-2 and TRBJ1-2; a weak D match, TRBD1 (5 bases). The CDR3 loop spans 15 amino acids. Trimming pared 4 bases from V and 2 bases from J, leaving 14 bases between. Germline V gene sequence: CDR1 WSHSY, CDR2 SAAADI. The CDR3 is CASSGGDVTNYGYTF. The CDR3 nucleotides are TGCGCCAGCAGTGGGGGGGACGTGACAAACTATGGCTACACCTTC.

The CDR3 bases are TGTGCCAGCAGCTTGACAGGGAACTCTGGAAACACCATATATTTT. It translates to CASSLTGNSGNTIYF. The chain carries TRBV7-2 and TRBJ1-3, with 7 bases that match TRBD1. Germline CDR1 is SGHTA and CDR2 is FQGNSA. CDR3 length: 15 amino acids. V trimming: 3 bases; J trimming: 0 bases; junction bases outside the gene matches: 2.

The rearrangement joins TRBV7-7 to TRBJ2-2; D is possibly TRBD1 (5 bases). The CDR3 loop spans 14 amino acids. The V and J ends lost 5 bases and 2 bases respectively, with 9 bases between them. The germline CDR1 and CDR2 sequences are SSHAT and FNYEAQ (reference sequence). CDR3 in amino acids: CASSLDRNTGELFF. The CDR3 nucleotides are TGTGCCAGCAGCCTTGACAGAAACACCGGGGAGCTGTTTTTT.

This clone was seen more than once but under ten times. Other nucleotide sequences from this sample produce the same CDR3. The chain uses TRBV19 and TRBJ2-2, with D tentatively TRBD2 (7 bases). The CDR3 is 14 amino acids. The V and J ends lost 7 bases and 6 bases respectively, with 15 bases between them. Germline V lookup: CDR1 LNHDA, CDR2 SQIVND (reference sequence). The DNA of the CDR3 is TGTGCCAGTAAAGGAGGGGGGGGCTCCGGGGAGCTGTTTTTT. Its protein product is CASKGGGGSGELFF. The full variable domain, with the rest looked up from reference TRBV19 and TRBJ2-2, is DGGITQSPKYLFRKEGQNVTLSCEQNLNHDAMYWYRQDPGQGLRLIYYSQIVNDFQKGDIAEGYSVSREKKESFPLTVTSAQKNPTAFYLCASKGGGGSGELFFGEGSRLTVL.

The sample holds a few counts of this clone. This chain uses TRBV27 with TRBJ2-7; a possible D gene is TRBD2 (5 bases). Trimming took 4 bases from V and 2 from J, leaving 12 bases between them. The CDR3 is made up of 14 amino acids. CDR1 is MNHEY and CDR2 is SMNVEV in the germline V gene (reference sequence). CDR3 nucleotide sequence: TGTGCCAGCAGTTCCTTGCGGGCCACCTACGAGCAGTACTTC. It yields the protein CASSSLRATYEQYF.

The chain is built from TRBV5-6 and TRBJ1-5; D is uncertain. Trimming stripped 1 base from V and 6 bases from J, with 8 bases between. Germline values: CDR1 SGHDT, CDR2 YYEEEE. This CDR3 has 13 amino acids. Written as DNA, the CDR3 is TGTGCCAGCAGCTTGAAACCAGGTCAGCCCCAGCATTTT. Translated, it gives CASSLKPGQPQHF.

The chain combines TRBV29-1 with TRBJ2-5; a weak D match, TRBD1 (6 bases). Germline V gene data show CDR1 as SQVTM and CDR2 as ANQGSEA. This CDR3 region has 15 residues. Trimming removed 5 bases from V and 5 bases from J, with 21 bases in between. This CDR3 is CSVSYSLRGRETQYF. The CDR3 DNA follows: TGCAGCGTTTCATACTCTCTCAGGGGCAGGGAGACCCAGTACTTC.

CDR3 amino acids: CSVTVVQGNTIYF. In nucleotides, the CDR3 is TGCAGCGTGACAGTGGTCCAGGGAAACACCATATATTTT. This chain connects TRBV29-1 to TRBJ1-3, with D tentatively TRBD1 (5 bases). This CDR3 contains 13 residues. The V gene lost 6 bases and the J gene lost 4 bases, with 13 bases spanning the gap. Per the germline V gene, CDR1 is SQVTM and CDR2 is ANQGSEA. The complete variable domain, with remaining parts taken from reference TRBV29-1 and TRBJ1-3, reads SAVISQKPSRDICQRGTSLTIQCQVDSQVTMMFWYRQQPGQSLTLIATANQGSEATYESGFVIDKFPISRPNLTFSTLTVSNMSPEDSSIYLCSVTVVQGNTIYFGEGSWLTVV.

The chain links TRBV4-1 to TRBJ1-2; unclear D gene. The CDR3 sequence is 14 residues long. The V end was cut by 0 bases, the J end by 8 bases, with 13 bases between. Germline lookup yields CDR1 MGHRA and CDR2 YSYEKL. CDR3 DNA: TGCGCCAGCAGCCAAGAAATGCGGACTTACGGCTACACCTTC. This codes for CASSQEMRTYGYTF.

The gene calls are TRBV5-6 and TRBJ1-2; 7 positions match TRBD1. The CDR3 length is 15 residues. Germline V lookup: CDR1 SGHDT, CDR2 YYEEEE. J gave up 7 bases and V 2 bases, and 11 bases lay outside the gene matches. CDR3 DNA sequence: TGTGCCAGCAGCTTAGCCGGGACAGCGGTCGGTGGCTACACCTTC. Its translation: CASSLAGTAVGGYTF.

V and J are TRBV30 and TRBJ1-2; D gene unclear. V lost 6 bases to trimming and J lost 4 bases, with 12 bases between them. This CDR3 spans 12 amino acids. Germline V CDR1 and CDR2: GTSNPN, SVGIG (reference sequence). In DNA form, the CDR3 reads TGTGCCTGCCCCGGTAAAAGCTATGGCTACACCTTC. It codes for CACPGKSYGYTF.

This chain uses TRBV2 with TRBJ2-3; 7 bases match TRBD2. The germline V gene has CDR1 SNHLY and CDR2 FYNNEI. The CDR3 loop spans 12 amino acids. The CDR3 nucleotides read TGTAACAGTGAGCGGGGTGCAGATACGCAGTATTTT. Translated, it gives CNSERGADTQYF.

This chain connects TRBV18 to TRBJ2-7; D possibly corresponds to TRBD1 (6 bases). The germline V gene encodes CDR1 KGHSH and CDR2 LQKENI. This CDR3 spans 15 amino acids. The V and J ends lost 3 bases and 0 bases respectively, with 12 bases between them. DNA for the CDR3: TGTGCCAGCTCACCGGGCAGGACAGTCTCCTACGAGCAGTACTTC. Its protein is CASSPGRTVSYEQYF.

V gene TRBV6-5 combines with J gene TRBJ1-2; D gene unclear. This CDR3 comprises 15 residues. Germline CDR1 is MNHEY and CDR2 is SVGAGI. The V and J ends lost 6 bases and 1 base respectively, with 15 bases between them. CDR3 amino acids: CASRPPAGSNYGYTF. In DNA, the CDR3 is TGTGCCAGCAGACCCCCAGCGGGGAGTAACTATGGCTACACCTTC.

This chain links TRBV24-1 with TRBJ2-1, with TRBD2 identical over 13 bases. The CDR3 runs to 16 residues. Germline-derived CDR1 and CDR2 are KGHDR and SFDVKD. The V gene end was trimmed by 4 bases and the J gene end by 7 bases; junction bases not matched to a gene: 6. The CDR3 is CATSEPLAGGLNEQFF. The CDR3 DNA reads TGTGCCACCAGTGAGCCACTAGCGGGGGGGCTTAATGAGCAGTTCTTC.

This clone was observed a few times. The chain joins TRBV28 to TRBJ2-7; D is perhaps TRBD2 (5 bases). The CDR3 sequence is 12 residues long. Germline CDR1 is MDHEN and CDR2 is SYDVKM. V was trimmed by 6 bases and J by 7 bases, leaving 13 bases between them. The CDR3 loop reads CASSQLSGEQYF. Written as DNA, the CDR3 is TGTGCCAGCAGCCAACTGTCGGGGGAGCAGTACTTC.

The rearrangement joins TRBV10-3 to TRBJ1-1; perhaps TRBD1 as D (6 bases). CDR3 length: 13 residues. Per germline, CDR1 ENHRY and CDR2 SYGVKD. Trimming took 6 bases from V and 11 from J, leaving 19 bases between them. The CDR3 spells CAISKQGSESAFF. The CDR3 DNA follows: TGTGCCATCAGCAAACAGGGCTCTGAATCGGCTTTCTTT.

The chain recombines TRBV21-1 with TRBJ2-1; the table names TRBD2, a call not compared with the DNA. TRBV21-1 is listed as a pseudogene. The CDR3 spans 12 residues. CDR3 DNA: TGTGCCAGCAGCAAACCGGTTTCTTGGCAGTTCTTC. Its translation: CASSKPVSWQFF.

The chain links TRBV12-5 to TRBJ2-2; D is perhaps TRBD2 (5 bases). The CDR3 contains 15 residues. Germline CDR1 LGHNT, CDR2 FRNRAP. V was cut by 6 bases and J by 7 bases, with 18 bases left in between. The CDR3 DNA reads TGTGCTAGTGGCTCCCCCGAGCAGGAGGACGGGGAGCTGTTTTTT. It is translated as CASGSPEQEDGELFF.

This clone was seen a handful of times. The rearrangement uses TRBV2 and TRBJ1-2, with D perhaps matching TRBD1 (5 bases). V was cut by 5 bases and J by 5 bases, with 18 bases left in between. This CDR3 has 15 residues. CDR1 and CDR2 (germline): SNHLY, FYNNEI. CDR3 nucleotides: TGTGCCAGCAGTACCTCAGGGAGGGCTAGTTATGGCTACACCTTC. Translated, it gives CASSTSGRASYGYTF.

In its sample, this clone was seen once. The chain recombines TRBV6-1 with TRBJ2-2; TRBD1 agrees at 8 bases. The CDR3 extends over 16 amino acids. Per germline, CDR1 MNHNS and CDR2 SASEGT. The junction had 10 bases not matched to a gene; V was cut back by 4 bases and J by 6 bases. The CDR3 DNA is TGTGCCAGCAGTGGTGGACAGGGACGATATGCCGGGGAGCTGTTTTTT. This sequence encodes CASSGGQGRYAGELFF.

The V and J genes are TRBV7-8 and TRBJ1-4; D is unclear. In germline, CDR1 is SGHVS, CDR2 FQNEAQ. V gave up 5 bases and J gave up 8 bases, with 18 bases separating them. The CDR3 spans 15 residues. Here the CDR3 DNA reads TGTGCCAGCAGCGAACTCGGCGGGCGGCAGGAAAAACTGTTTTTT. Translated: CASSELGGRQEKLFF.

CDR3: CASSHRDYLEGEQYF. Here the CDR3 DNA reads TGTGCCAGCTCACACCGGGACTACTTGGAAGGCGAGCAGTACTTC. The rearrangement joins TRBV18 to TRBJ2-7; TRBD2 matches at 7 bases. Losses at the gene ends were 4 bases for V and 6 bases for J; bases not matched to a gene: 12. The CDR3 contains 15 residues. CDR1 and CDR2 from the germline V gene are KGHSH and LQKENI.

This chain connects TRBV6-6 to TRBJ1-1; D unclear. CDR1 and CDR2 from the germline V gene are MNHNY and SVGAGI (reference sequence). The CDR3 sequence is 15 residues long. V was shortened by 6 bases and J by 0 bases, with 14 bases between the two germline ends. CDR3 sequence (DNA): TGTGCCAGCAGGACCGTACGGCGGGTGAACACTGAAGCTTTCTTT. Its translation: CASRTVRRVNTEAFF.

This clone was seen once. J is TRBJ1-1 and V is TRBV3-1 (or the pseudogene TRBV3-2), with D maybe TRBD1 (6 bases). From germline, CDR1 is LGHDT and CDR2 YNNKEL (reference sequence). V was pared by 4 bases and J by 8 bases, with 11 bases between. The CDR3 runs to 12 residues. CDR3 sequence: CASSRGPGEAFF. CDR3 nucleotide sequence: TGTGCCAGCAGCCGGGGGCCAGGGGAAGCTTTCTTT.

V usage is TRBV9 and J usage is TRBJ2-7; 9 bases align to TRBD2. This CDR3 is 15 amino acids long. After removal of 0 bases from V and 2 bases from J, the junction contained 3 bases not matched to a gene. Germline V gene data show CDR1 as SGDLS and CDR2 as YYNGEE. The CDR3: CASSVDASGAYEQYF. In DNA form, the CDR3 reads TGTGCCAGCAGCGTAGACGCTAGCGGGGCCTACGAGCAGTACTTC.

The chain is built from TRBV18 and TRBJ2-6; a weak D match, TRBD1 (6 bases). The CDR3 runs 19 residues. Germline lookup yields CDR1 KGHSH and CDR2 LQKENI. Trimming took off 4 bases at V and 1 base at J, with 20 bases between the two ends. The CDR3 reads CASSHLGRDIHSGANVLTF. Here the CDR3 DNA reads TGTGCCAGCTCACACCTGGGACGGGACATCCATTCTGGGGCCAACGTCCTGACTTTC.

This rearrangement joins TRBV10-3 to TRBJ1-2, with 7 bases identical to TRBD1. V dropped 9 bases and J dropped 5; count of bases not matched to a gene: 15. Germline values: CDR1 ENHRY, CDR2 SYGVKD. The CDR3 contains 15 residues. The DNA for the CDR3 is TGTGCCATTTTTGCAACCGGGCAGGGGGGATATGGCTACACCTTC. Protein sequence: CAIFATGQGGYGYTF.

V usage is TRBV4-1 and J usage is TRBJ2-1; 7 bases map to TRBD2. Germline CDR1 reads MGHRA; CDR2 reads YSYEKL. The CDR3 totals 16 residues. With V trimmed by 1 base and J by 0 bases, 3 bases remained unmatched. The CDR3 DNA is TGCGCCAGCAGCCAAGCGCGGGGGTTCTCCTACAATGAGCAGTTCTTC. It encodes CASSQARGFSYNEQFF.